This T cell receptor beta chain originates from a study of CD8 T cells in ankylosing spondylitis. Study-level findings and limits: Reportedly, significant enrichment of disease-linked clones occurred in matched ankylosing spondylitis synovial fluid. Seemingly distinctive of ankylosing spondylitis blood was a TCR beta motif formed by eight highly homologous variants.

Each TCR beta library was made by quantitative 5'-RACE that incorporated molecular barcodes. TCRdb called the 5' RACE reads again in MiXCR, with one record for every CDR3 protein. The table records roughly 490,000 distinct CDR3 sequences, about 5.7% of them present only once. This clonotype was seen many times. Antigen specificity is unknown. The sequence was collected from a male donor with ankylosing spondylitis. The sample was blood, either unsorted or a sorted T cell fraction (not recorded which).

CDR3 sequence: CASSSNSGVGYTF. The DNA of the CDR3 is TGTGCCAGCAGCTCTAATTCAGGGGTCGGCTACACCTTC. The rearrangement uses TRBV7-2 and TRBJ1-2, with D maybe TRBD1 (6 bases). The CDR3 extends over 13 amino acids. Between the trimmed V and J ends, which lost 4 bases and 8 bases, there was a span of 14 bases. Germline V lookup: CDR1 SGHTA, CDR2 FQGNSA.